This T cell receptor (beta chain) was captured in a study of blood T cell repertoires in COVID-19. Study context: Collection of acute and convalescent COVID-19 samples took place in the United States, Italy and Spain. The analysed material was cDNA or gDNA that came from T cells, B-cell-depleted T cells, or PBMCs.

Some clones are missing from TCRdb's copy, which holds only in-frame ones; the method was immunoSEQ multiplex PCR. The table lists fewer than 250,000 clones, less than 90% of them singletons. V was cut by 2 bases and J by 8 bases, with 10 bases left in between. The CDR3 covers 12 residues. Looked up from germline, CDR1 is LGHDT and CDR2 is YNNKEL (reference sequence). The chain joins TRBV3-1 (or the pseudogene TRBV3-2) to TRBJ2-7; a possible D gene is TRBD2 (5 bases). Sequenced sample: peripheral blood. This TCR derives from a human donor in a cohort sampled during active COVID-19. CDR3 in DNA: TGTGCCAGCAGCCAAAGGGAGAATAAGCAGTACTTC. It codes for CASSQRENKQYF.